These 26 T cell receptor beta chains were all obtained from the same sample, sequenced in a study of T cells after yellow fever vaccination. MiXCR, applied by TCRdb to the 5' RACE reads, yields one record per CDR3 protein. Of around 53,000 distinct CDR3 sequences in the sample, around 7% were seen once. The source material was CD8+ T cells not binding an NS4B(214-222) dextramer, sorted from PBMCs, sampled roughly seven weeks after the first yellow fever vaccination. The receptors were gathered from a man younger than 35 who received the YFV17D yellow fever vaccine.

The chain couples TRBV18 to TRBJ2-1; no definite D call. Per the germline V gene, CDR1 is KGHSH and CDR2 is LQKENI. The CDR3 consists of 12 residues. Trimming took 2 bases from V and 9 from J, leaving 8 bases between them. The CDR3 loop reads CASSPGLSEQFF. The CDR3 DNA is TGTGCCAGCTCACCAGGGCTCTCTGAGCAGTTCTTC.

At least ten counts were recorded for this clonotype. The chain combines TRBV15 with TRBJ1-4; 8 nucleotides align to TRBD1. Germline lookup yields CDR1 LNHNV and CDR2 YYDKDF (reference sequence). V trimming: 3 bases; J trimming: 5 bases; junction bases outside the gene matches: 8. This CDR3 contains 16 residues. CDR3 amino acids: CATSSPWTGRNEKLFF. The CDR3 DNA reads TGTGCCACCAGCAGTCCCTGGACAGGGAGGAATGAAAAACTGTTTTTT.

The sample holds many counts of this clonotype. As DNA, the CDR3 is TGTGCCAGCAGCTTACGAGATACGCAGTATTTT. Protein sequence: CASSLRDTQYF. This chain uses TRBV7-9 with TRBJ2-3; D gene uncertain. Germline values: CDR1 SEHNR, CDR2 FQNEAQ (reference sequence). The V end lost 2 bases, the J end lost 5 bases, and 2 bases lay between the germline ends. The CDR3 runs 11 residues.

This sequence joins TRBV13 and TRBJ2-1, with 7 bases identical to TRBD2. Per the germline V gene, CDR1 is PRHDT and CDR2 is FYEKMQ (reference sequence). J was trimmed by 7 bases and V by 10 bases; bases with no gene match: 7. The length of the CDR3 is 12 residues. The CDR3 sequence: CATEIGGNEQFF. The CDR3 region has the DNA TGTGCCACCGAAATCGGGGGGAATGAGCAGTTCTTC. Variable domain in full (rest from reference TRBV13 and TRBJ2-1): AAGVIQSPRHLIKEKRETATLKCYPIPRHDTVYWYQQGPGQDPQFLISFYEKMQSDKGSIPDRFSAQQFSDYHSELNMSSLELGDSALYFCATEIGGNEQFFGPGTRLTVL.

This clonotype was counted ten times or more. This chain connects TRBV6-2 or TRBV6-3 to TRBJ2-7, with TRBD1 as a possible D gene (6 bases). The V and J ends lost 3 bases and 4 bases respectively, with 10 bases between them. The germline V gene has CDR1 MNHEY and CDR2 SVGEGT. CDR3 length: 13 amino acids. The chain's CDR3 is CASSYGGRYEQYF. The DNA for the CDR3 is TGTGCCAGCAGTTATGGGGGCAGGTACGAGCAGTACTTC.

This clonotype was counted a few times. This chain uses TRBV4-1 with TRBJ1-1, with 12 bases identical to TRBD1. V lost 5 bases, J lost 1 base, and 8 bases stayed unmatched. Germline values: CDR1 MGHRA, CDR2 YSYEKL. The CDR3 has 17 residues. Here the CDR3 reads CASSTGTGGFQNTEAFF. Written as DNA, the CDR3 is TGCGCCAGCAGCACCGGGACAGGGGGCTTCCAGAACACTGAAGCTTTCTTT.

The rearrangement uses TRBV4-3 and TRBJ2-1; tentatively, D is TRBD1 or TRBD2 (5 bases each). This CDR3 is built from 15 residues. Germline-derived CDR1 and CDR2 are LGHNA and YSLEER. Trimming pared 6 bases from V and 3 bases from J, leaving 15 bases between. CDR3 residues: CASRDRTGGYNEQFF. In DNA form, the CDR3 reads TGCGCCAGCAGAGATAGAACTGGGGGCTACAATGAGCAGTTCTTC.

The V and J genes are TRBV18 and TRBJ2-5, with TRBD1 matching over 11 bases. Germline V CDR1 and CDR2: KGHSH, LQKENI. There are 15 residues in the CDR3. V shed 3 bases and J 7 bases; nucleotides not matched to a gene: 7. The CDR3 DNA reads TGTGCCAGCTCACCGGACAGGGGGCCGCATGGGACCCAGTACTTC. Translated, it gives CASSPDRGPHGTQYF.

The sample holds many counts of this clonotype. V gene TRBV4-1 combines with J gene TRBJ2-5; D may correspond to TRBD1 or TRBD2 (5 bases each). CDR1 and CDR2 (germline): MGHRA, YSYEKL. With 3 bases removed from V and 2 bases from J, the gap between germline ends came to 10 bases. The CDR3 runs to 14 residues. The CDR3 spells CASSQWGRQETQYF. The DNA of the CDR3 is TGCGCCAGCAGCCAGTGGGGACGGCAAGAGACCCAGTACTTC.

In this sample, this clonotype turned up a few times. The rearrangement uses TRBV20-1 and TRBJ2-7, with 8 bases fitting TRBD1. CDR3 length: 15 residues. CDR1 DFQATT and CDR2 SNEGSKA come from the germline V gene (reference sequence). V was pared by 3 bases and J by 0 bases, with 7 bases of the junction left unmatched. CDR3 loop: CSARSRQGSSYEQYF. The CDR3 DNA sequence: TGCAGTGCTAGGTCCCGACAGGGGTCCTCCTACGAGCAGTACTTC.

This clonotype was recorded a few times. The rearrangement uses TRBV5-1 and TRBJ2-5; 14 bases match TRBD2. Germline CDR1 reads SGHRS; CDR2 reads YFSETQ. After removal of 4 bases from V and 5 bases from J, the junction contained 7 bases not matched to a gene. The CDR3 is made up of 16 amino acids. The CDR3 reads CASSIGLAGGRETQYF. For the CDR3, the DNA is TGCGCCAGCAGCATAGGACTAGCGGGGGGCCGGGAGACCCAGTACTTC.

This clonotype was seen more than once but under ten times. The chain employs TRBV7-2 and TRBJ2-7, with a possible D match to TRBD2 (6 bases). Trimming pared 5 bases from V and 9 bases from J, leaving 14 bases between. The V gene's germline CDR1 is SGHTA and CDR2 FQGNSA. The CDR3 consists of 12 residues. Written as DNA, the CDR3 is TGTGCCAGCAGCCCCGGGGGATTAAGGCAGTACGTC. Residues: CASSPGGLRQYV.

This clonotype came up many times. DNA of the CDR3: TGTGCCAGCAGCTTTTGGGCGGGGGGAAATGAGCAGTTCTTC. This codes for CASSFWAGGNEQFF. V gene TRBV7-2 combines with J gene TRBJ2-1; 8 bases are shared with TRBD2. After removal of 3 bases from V and 7 bases from J, the junction contained 5 bases not matched to a gene. The CDR3 is made up of 14 amino acids. The germline V gene has CDR1 SGHTA and CDR2 FQGNSA.

At least ten counts were recorded for this clonotype. The chain recombines TRBV12-3 or TRBV12-4 with TRBJ2-7; either TRBD1 or TRBD2 may fit D (5 bases each). V was clipped by 4 bases and J by 2 bases, with 9 bases between them. The CDR3 sequence is 13 residues long. The CDR3 reads CASSYGGAYEQYF. DNA of the CDR3: TGTGCCAGCAGTTATGGGGGTGCCTACGAGCAGTACTTC.

This clonotype was seen at least ten times. V and J are TRBV24-1 and TRBJ1-2; the D is unclear. The CDR3 has 12 amino acids. The V and J ends lost 0 bases and 4 bases respectively, with 2 bases between them. Germline values: CDR1 KGHDR, CDR2 SFDVKD. CDR3: CATSDLFYGYTF. The CDR3 DNA is TGTGCCACCAGTGATTTGTTCTATGGCTACACCTTC.

This clonotype was found a few times. The V and J genes are TRBV3-1 and TRBJ2-3; 7 bases are shared with TRBD1. Trimming cost V 4 bases and J 0 bases; bases outside gene matches: 10. Germline CDR1 reads LGHDT; CDR2 reads YNNKEL (reference sequence). The CDR3 runs to 17 residues. The CDR3, as DNA: TGTGCCAGCAGCCCTGACAGGGTATATGTGAGCACAGATACGCAGTATTTT. This codes for CASSPDRVYVSTDTQYF.

The table lists this clonotype with many counts. The genes are TRBV4-3 and TRBJ1-2, with 7 bases that match TRBD1. The CDR3 loop spans 15 amino acids. Germline V gene data show CDR1 as LGHNA and CDR2 as YSLEER. V shed 0 bases and J 1 base; nucleotides not matched to a gene: 2. The CDR3 is CASSQDPGGNYGYTF. Written as DNA, the CDR3 is TGCGCCAGCAGCCAAGACCCAGGGGGTAACTATGGCTACACCTTC.

In this sample, this clonotype turned up a few times. The chain employs TRBV4-3 and TRBJ2-2, with a possible D match to TRBD2 (6 bases). Trimming took off 4 bases at V and 6 bases at J, with 12 bases between the two ends. The CDR3 totals 14 residues. Germline-derived CDR1 and CDR2 are LGHNA and YSLEER. For the CDR3, the DNA is TGCGCCAGCAGCCGGCATAGCGGTTCCGGGGAGCTGTTTTTT. Translating it yields CASSRHSGSGELFF.

Ten or more counts support this clonotype. V and J are TRBV9 and TRBJ1-5, with D possibly TRBD1 on 5 matching bases. Germline V gives CDR1 SGDLS, CDR2 YYNGEE. CDR3 length: 14 residues. The germline V and J ends were trimmed by 3 bases and 0 bases, with 7 bases remaining between them. CDR3 residues: CASSGGDSNQPQHF. CDR3 in DNA: TGTGCCAGCAGCGGAGGGGATAGCAATCAGCCCCAGCATTTT.

This clonotype was detected a few times. This chain uses TRBV12-3 or TRBV12-4 with TRBJ2-5, with TRBD1 as a possible D gene (5 bases). Trimming stripped 2 bases from V and 2 bases from J, with 15 bases between. The CDR3 sequence is 16 residues long. CDR3 DNA: TGTGCCAGCAGTTTACGCTCAGGGCTTCAACAAGAGACCCAGTACTTC. Translation: CASSLRSGLQQETQYF.

There are many counts of this clonotype. This chain connects TRBV29-1 to TRBJ2-7; 8 nucleotides agree with TRBD1. CDR1 is SQVTM, CDR2 ANQGSEA, per germline. The CDR3 extends over 13 amino acids. Germline trimming cut 5 bases from V and 0 bases from J; bases unmatched to any gene: 3. This chain's CDR3 is CSVRTGNSYEQYF. As DNA, the CDR3 is TGCAGCGTTCGGACAGGGAACTCCTACGAGCAGTACTTC.

This chain links TRBV6-2 or TRBV6-3 with TRBJ2-7; TRBD1 aligns across 7 bases. The CDR3 spans 13 residues. J lost 3 bases, V lost 4 bases, and 3 bases had no gene match. The germline V gene has CDR1 MNHEY and CDR2 SVGEGT. CDR3 DNA: TGTGCCAGCAGTTCGGGACAGATCTACGAGCAGTACTTC. Amino acids: CASSSGQIYEQYF.

In this sample, this clonotype is medium-sized (0.01 to 0.1%). The chain employs TRBV7-2 and TRBJ2-1; D gene uncertain. V lost 1 base to trimming and J lost 2 bases, with 9 bases between them. The CDR3 spans 15 residues. Germline lookup yields CDR1 SGHTA and CDR2 FQGNSA. Here the CDR3 reads CASSLDLSTYNEQFF. The DNA of the CDR3 is TGTGCCAGCAGCTTAGATCTTAGTACCTACAATGAGCAGTTCTTC. Complete variable domain (other parts from reference TRBV7-2 and TRBJ2-1): GAGVSQSPSNKVTEKGKDVELRCDPISGHTALYWYRQSLGQGLEFLIYFQGNSAPDKSGLPSDRFSAERTGGSVSTLTIQRTQQEDSAVYLCASSLDLSTYNEQFFGPGTRLTVL.

This clonotype showed up just a few times. The chain uses TRBV6-5 and TRBJ2-7; 7 positions match TRBD1. CDR1 MNHEY and CDR2 SVGAGI come from the germline V gene. V was pared by 5 bases and J by 3 bases, with 4 bases of the junction left unmatched. There are 13 residues in the CDR3. The CDR3 loop is CASSHRQGYEQYV. In DNA form, the CDR3 reads TGTGCCAGCAGTCACCGACAGGGCTACGAGCAGTACGTC.

This clonotype was recorded many times. This chain links TRBV27 with TRBJ2-5; 10 nucleotides line up with TRBD1. Germline assignment: CDR1 MNHEY and CDR2 SMNVEV (reference sequence). The CDR3 consists of 14 residues. V trimming: 4 bases; J trimming: 4 bases; junction bases outside the gene matches: 3. This CDR3 is CASSSRQGAETQYF. The DNA of the CDR3 is TGTGCCAGCAGTTCTCGACAGGGGGCAGAGACCCAGTACTTC.

The chain has TRBV4-1 and TRBJ1-4, with D hard to call. The CDR3 consists of 15 residues. The V gene lost 2 bases and the J gene lost 3 bases, with 10 bases spanning the gap. Germline loops: CDR1 MGHRA, CDR2 YSYEKL. For the CDR3, the DNA is TGCGCCAGCAGCCAATATGCGGGGTCTAATGAAAAACTGTTTTTT. This translates into CASSQYAGSNEKLFF.